The 30 T cell receptor beta chains presented below share a single source sample, sequenced in a study of T-cell memory formation after mild COVID-19. TCRdb re-derived calls from the 5' RACE reads in MiXCR, one entry per CDR3 protein. The sample holds around 310,000 distinct CDR3 sequences, about a sixth seen once. Specimen: PBMCs or a T cell subset sorted from them (not recorded which). The receptors shown here come from a man younger than 35 who had mild COVID-19 (a few samples of this study predate the infection). Cell type and time point are not known.

This clonotype occurred a few times. This chain links TRBV6-6 with TRBJ2-7; maybe TRBD1 (5 bases). Germline assignment: CDR1 MNHNY and CDR2 SVGAGI (reference sequence). This CDR3 is built from 11 residues. V dropped 2 bases and J dropped 9 bases, with 8 bases sitting between them. This CDR3 reads CASSYQGGQYV. The CDR3 coding sequence is TGTGCCAGCAGTTACCAGGGTGGGCAGTACGTC.

This chain joins TRBV7-2 and TRBJ1-1; the match to TRBD1 covers 8 bases. The CDR3 extends over 14 amino acids. CDR1 is SGHTA, CDR2 FQGNSA, per germline. Unmatched junction bases numbered 5, after V lost 3 bases and J lost 5 bases. DNA for the CDR3: TGTGCCAGCAGCTTCACAGGGGGTAGGACTGAAGCTTTCTTT. Translated, it gives CASSFTGGRTEAFF.

This chain connects TRBV7-6 to TRBJ2-7; D remains unclear. V lost 5 bases to trimming and J lost 5 bases, with 25 bases between them. The germline V gene encodes CDR1 SGHVS and CDR2 FNYEAQ. The CDR3 sequence is 17 residues long. The CDR3 reads CASSPLVGFLGLNEQYF. The CDR3 DNA reads as TGTGCCAGCAGCCCCCTGGTGGGGTTTCTAGGGCTCAACGAGCAGTACTTC.

This clonotype was observed a few times. The rearrangement joins TRBV5-1 to TRBJ2-5, with D unclear. V was cut by 1 base and J by 1 base, with 8 bases left in between. The CDR3 sequence is 14 residues long. Germline loops: CDR1 SGHRS, CDR2 YFSETQ. CDR3 loop: CASSLSFRQETQYF. The CDR3 nucleotides are TGCGCCAGCAGCTTGTCGTTTCGCCAAGAGACCCAGTACTTC.

This clonotype was seen just once. The chain combines TRBV24-1 with TRBJ2-4; either TRBD1 or TRBD2 may fit D (5 bases each). Between the trimmed V and J ends, which lost 3 bases and 0 bases, there was a span of 8 bases. Germline-derived CDR1 and CDR2 are KGHDR and SFDVKD. The CDR3 is 15 amino acids. The CDR3 DNA sequence: TGTGCCACCAGTGATCCAGGGACAGCCAAAAACATTCAGTACTTC. This translates into CATSDPGTAKNIQYF.

Ten or more counts support this clonotype. This sequence joins TRBV7-9 and TRBJ2-1; possibly TRBD1 for D (6 bases). The CDR3 extends over 15 amino acids. Looked up from germline, CDR1 is SEHNR and CDR2 is FQNEAQ (reference sequence). With 5 bases removed from V and 3 bases from J, the gap between germline ends came to 14 bases. The CDR3: CASSPQGILYNEQFF. The CDR3 nucleotides are TGTGCCAGCAGCCCACAGGGAATCCTCTACAATGAGCAGTTCTTC.

The chain is built from TRBV12-3 or TRBV12-4 and TRBJ1-1, with a weak D call TRBD1 (6 bases). Trimming removed 8 bases from V and 4 bases from J, with 23 bases in between. The CDR3 loop spans 16 amino acids. The chain's CDR3 is CASSDSGATPSTEAFF. CDR3 DNA: TGTGCCAGCTCGGACAGTGGGGCGACTCCAAGCACTGAAGCTTTCTTT.

This clonotype turned up a few times. CDR3 loop: CASSQPTRASYEQYF. The CDR3 bases are TGTGCCAGCAGCCAACCGACGAGGGCCTCCTACGAGCAGTACTTC. The chain couples TRBV11-2 to TRBJ2-7; the D gene is possibly TRBD2 (5 bases). This CDR3 spans 15 amino acids. Germline V lookup: CDR1 SGHAT, CDR2 FQNNGV. The V and J ends lost 5 bases and 0 bases respectively, with 14 bases between them.

This chain joins TRBV7-6 and TRBJ1-1; no definite D call. Trimming cost V 4 bases and J 8 bases, with 14 bases left between them. Germline assignment: CDR1 SGHVS and CDR2 FNYEAQ. The CDR3 is 13 amino acids. The DNA of the CDR3 is TGTGCCAGCAGCTCCCGGACCCCCCCGGAAGCTTTCTTT. Translated: CASSSRTPPEAFF.

This clonotype was detected a few times. The rearrangement joins TRBV27 to TRBJ1-2, with a tentative D call TRBD1 (6 bases). Germline V gives CDR1 MNHEY, CDR2 SMNVEV (reference sequence). This CDR3 contains 13 residues. V shed 5 bases and J shed 5 bases, with 12 bases lying between them. Here the CDR3 DNA reads TGTGCCAGCAGTCATACCCAGGGGTATGGCTACACCTTC. It translates to CASSHTQGYGYTF.

The chain recombines TRBV7-8 with TRBJ2-7; D gene unclear. Germline CDR1 SGHVS, CDR2 FQNEAQ. V gave up 5 bases and J gave up 6 bases, with 14 bases separating them. This CDR3 spans 13 amino acids. The CDR3 is CASSMDGGGEQYV. CDR3 in DNA: TGTGCCAGCAGCATGGACGGTGGCGGCGAGCAGTACGTC.

The J gene is TRBJ1-2, the V gene TRBV6-2 or TRBV6-3, with unresolved D. Per germline, CDR1 MNHEY and CDR2 SVGEGT. There are 12 residues in the CDR3. V gave up 6 bases and J gave up 4 bases, with 9 bases separating them. The chain's CDR3 is CASSPDFYGYTF. The CDR3 coding sequence is TGTGCCAGCAGCCCCGACTTCTATGGCTACACCTTC.

This clonotype has just a few counts. The V call is TRBV28, the J call TRBJ2-1, with 12 bases identical to TRBD2. From germline, CDR1 is MDHEN and CDR2 SYDVKM. This CDR3 region has 15 residues. Trimming removed 5 bases from V and 5 bases from J; junction bases left unmatched: 4. The CDR3 DNA reads TGTGCCAGCAGTGAACTAGCGGGGGGTCACAATGAGCAGTTCTTC. Translation: CASSELAGGHNEQFF.

This clonotype was recorded many times. The V call is TRBV2, the J call TRBJ1-1, with D perhaps TRBD1 (5 bases). V was pared by 7 bases and J by 0 bases, with 12 bases between. Germline V lookup: CDR1 SNHLY, CDR2 FYNNEI. This CDR3 has 14 amino acids. This CDR3 is CASKIDRLNTEAFF. The CDR3 coding sequence is TGTGCCAGCAAAATCGACAGATTGAACACTGAAGCTTTCTTT.

The sample holds many counts of this clonotype. The chain couples TRBV6-5 to TRBJ2-7; D unclear. V was cut by 0 bases and J by 3 bases, with 18 bases left in between. CDR1 is MNHEY, CDR2 SVGAGI, per germline. The CDR3 totals 17 residues. For the CDR3, the DNA is TGTGCCAGCAGTTACTCCCCCGGACCGGCTGAACACTACGAGCAGTACTTC. It translates to CASSYSPGPAEHYEQYF.

The chain is built from TRBV6-6 and TRBJ1-5, with D perhaps matching TRBD1 (6 bases). This CDR3 spans 15 amino acids. V was trimmed by 2 bases and J by 7 bases, leaving 15 bases between them. Germline CDR1 and CDR2: MNHNY and SVGAGI (reference sequence). This chain's CDR3 is CASSYTQGSGQPQHF. The CDR3 DNA is TGTGCCAGCAGTTACACACAGGGAAGCGGCCAGCCCCAGCATTTT.

This clonotype showed up many times. The V call is TRBV5-5, the J call TRBJ2-5, with D possibly TRBD2 on 6 matching bases. V was pared by 2 bases and J by 3 bases, with 17 bases between. Germline assignment: CDR1 SGHKS and CDR2 YYEKEE (reference sequence). The CDR3 consists of 16 residues. The CDR3, as DNA: TGTGCCAGCAGCTTTTTTCTCCTTGGGGGGAAAGAGACCCAGTACTTC. As protein: CASSFFLLGGKETQYF.

The CDR3: CSASNRGRYDYGYTF. In DNA form, the CDR3 reads TGCAGTGCTAGCAACAGGGGGCGCTATGACTATGGCTACACCTTC. The chain couples TRBV20-1 to TRBJ1-2; TRBD1 agrees at 9 bases. Per the germline V gene, CDR1 is DFQATT and CDR2 is SNEGSKA (reference sequence). This CDR3 comprises 15 residues. V lost 3 bases to trimming and J lost 3 bases; unmatched junction nucleotides: 8.

The gene calls are TRBV4-3 and TRBJ2-1, with 10 bases that match TRBD1. The CDR3 is made up of 16 amino acids. V shed 0 bases and J 12 bases; nucleotides not matched to a gene: 11. CDR1 LGHNA and CDR2 YSLEER come from the germline V gene. The CDR3 nucleotides are TGCGCCAGCAGCCAAGATGGACAGGGGGTCCCAGATGGGCAGTTCTTC. This translates into CASSQDGQGVPDGQFF.

The table lists this clonotype with a few counts. V and J are TRBV12-3 or TRBV12-4 and TRBJ1-1, with D unresolved. Trimming shortened V by 7 bases and J by 3 bases, and 15 bases separated the two germline ends. This CDR3 is built from 14 residues. CDR3 amino acids: CASTPLGGHTEAFF. Here the CDR3 DNA reads TGTGCCAGCACTCCACTTGGAGGGCACACTGAAGCTTTCTTT.

The rearrangement joins TRBV5-1 to TRBJ2-3; possibly TRBD1 for D (6 bases). Germline V CDR1 and CDR2: SGHRS, YFSETQ. V lost 4 bases to trimming and J lost 11 bases, with 26 bases between them. The length of the CDR3 is 16 residues. The CDR3 is CASSPTGKGGSPWQYF. CDR3 in DNA: TGCGCCAGCAGCCCGACCGGGAAAGGGGGATCGCCCTGGCAGTATTTT.

The V call is TRBV6-2 or TRBV6-3, the J call TRBJ2-7, with 8 bases identical to TRBD1. Trimming at V came to 2 bases and at J to 6 bases, leaving 3 bases not matched to a gene. CDR1 is MNHEY, CDR2 SVGEGT, per germline. This CDR3 has 13 residues. The chain's CDR3 is CASSYVRGREQYF. CDR3 DNA: TGTGCCAGCAGTTACGTCAGGGGGCGCGAGCAGTACTTC.

The chain is built from TRBV20-1 and TRBJ2-5; D gene uncertain. CDR3 length: 13 residues. Trimming removed 1 base from V and 6 bases from J, with 12 bases in between. CDR1 and CDR2 (germline): DFQATT, SNEGSKA (reference sequence). CDR3 coding DNA: TGCAGTGCTAGAGTCGCAGGATTGAAGACCCAGTACTTC. Amino acid sequence: CSARVAGLKTQYF.

This clonotype has at least ten counts. The V call is TRBV3-1, the J call TRBJ2-3, with 8 bases identical to TRBD2. CDR3 length: 16 amino acids. V dropped 0 bases and J dropped 2; count of bases not matched to a gene: 4. CDR1 LGHDT and CDR2 YNNKEL come from the germline V gene (reference sequence). CDR3: CASSQEGGGHTDTQYF. CDR3 DNA sequence: TGTGCCAGCAGCCAAGAGGGCGGGGGGCACACAGATACGCAGTATTTT.

This clonotype appeared many times. V gene TRBV7-9 combines with J gene TRBJ1-6; D not resolved. This CDR3 is 12 amino acids long. Germline loops: CDR1 SEHNR, CDR2 FQNEAQ (reference sequence). The ends were cut back, 3 bases at V and 13 bases at J, with 10 bases in the middle. The CDR3 sequence: CASSLGGFPLHF. CDR3 nucleotide sequence: TGTGCCAGCAGCTTGGGAGGGTTCCCCCTCCACTTT.

The chain joins TRBV5-1 to TRBJ1-2; perhaps TRBD1 as D (6 bases). Germline V gene sequence: CDR1 SGHRS, CDR2 YFSETQ. V was trimmed by 0 bases and J by 6 bases, leaving 9 bases between them. CDR3 length: 13 residues. The CDR3 protein is CASSLGQGNGYTF. The CDR3 coding sequence is TGCGCCAGCAGCTTGGGGCAGGGGAATGGCTACACCTTC.

This clonotype was seen a few times. The gene calls are TRBV4-2 and TRBJ2-3; D tentatively reads TRBD1 or TRBD2 (6 bases each). V shed 1 base and J shed 6 bases, with 14 bases lying between them. The CDR3 is 15 residues long. Germline values: CDR1 LGHNA, CDR2 YNFKEQ. CDR3 loop: CASSQVRGEADTQYF. The CDR3 nucleotides are TGTGCCAGCAGCCAAGTGAGGGGGGAGGCGGATACGCAGTATTTT.

This clonotype was detected many times. The chain couples TRBV20-1 to TRBJ2-1; no definite D call. Germline CDR1 and CDR2: DFQATT and SNEGSKA (reference sequence). This CDR3 region has 12 residues. The ends were cut back, 6 bases at V and 5 bases at J, with 11 bases in the middle. This CDR3 reads CSALRANNEQFF. The CDR3 DNA reads TGCAGTGCCCTTAGAGCTAACAATGAGCAGTTCTTC.

This clonotype turned up a few times. V usage is TRBV7-3 and J usage is TRBJ1-1; D is uncertain. The germline gives CDR1 SGHTA, CDR2 FQGTGA. This CDR3 is 14 amino acids long. The V and J ends lost 0 bases and 6 bases respectively, with 11 bases between them. In DNA, the CDR3 is TGTGCCAGCAGCTTAACCGGAGTTCCTGCTGAAGCTTTCTTT. It specifies CASSLTGVPAEAFF.

This clonotype was detected many times. V gene TRBV5-1 combines with J gene TRBJ2-5, with TRBD2 matching over 7 bases. V lost 4 bases and J lost 4; bases outside the gene matches: 1. The CDR3 is made up of 12 amino acids. The germline gives CDR1 SGHRS, CDR2 YFSETQ. The chain's CDR3 is CASSREGETQYF. CDR3 nucleotide sequence: TGCGCCAGCAGCAGGGAGGGAGAGACCCAGTACTTC. Using reference TRBV5-1 and TRBJ2-5 for the parts outside the CDR3, the full variable domain is KAGVTQTPRYLIKTRGQQVTLSCSPISGHRSVSWYQQTPGQGLQFLFEYFSETQRNKGNFPGRFSGRQFSNSRSEMNVSTLELGDSALYLCASSREGETQYFGPGTRLLVL.